This is a list of T cell receptor beta chains from one sample in a study of T cell responses to AZD1222 COVID-19 vaccine. Clones were sequenced by immunoSEQ multiplex PCR, and TCRdb holds only the in-frame ones, with some missing. Among 160,000 or so clones listed, approximately 87% were seen once. The material was peripheral blood, obtained 28 days after the second AZD1222 dose. The receptors were sampled from an adult who received the AZD1222 COVID-19 vaccine. Both conserved end residues are part of each CDR3. The D gene is left open where the match is weak. Only some rows state a clone size, as once, few, many or a class for expanded clones.

abundance	d_gene	v_gene	j_gene	CDR3aa	CDR3nt
once	NA	TRBV7-3	TRBJ2-3	CASSLTGTSDTQYF	TGTGCCAGCAGCTTAACAGGGACGTCGGATACGCAGTATTTT
NA	NA	TRBV6-5	TRBJ1-1	CASSYDWGPHTEAFF	TGTGCCAGCAGTTACGACTGGGGGCCTCACACTGAAGCTTTCTTT
NA	TRBD1	TRBV4-1	TRBJ2-4	CASSHPRQGVIGIQYF	TGCGCCAGCAGCCACCCCCGGCAGGGGGTGATCGGCATTCAGTACTTC
NA	NA	TRBV5-6	TRBJ1-1	CASSLIGLNTEAFF	TGTGCCAGCAGCCTGATCGGCCTGAACACTGAAGCTTTCTTT
once	TRBD1	TRBV12-3/TRBV12-4	TRBJ1-5	CASSLDRAVSQHF	TGTGCCAGCAGTCTGGACAGGGCGGTGTCCCAGCATTTT
many	NA	TRBV2	TRBJ1-1	CASGQSDTEAFF	TGTGCCAGCGGGCAGTCCGACACTGAAGCTTTCTTT
NA	TRBD1	TRBV5-1	TRBJ1-1	CASSSTGGSTEAFF	TGCGCCAGCAGCTCGACAGGGGGGAGCACTGAAGCTTTCTTT
NA	TRBD1	TRBV6-5	TRBJ2-7	CASSNTGTGLYEQYF	TGTGCCAGCAGCAACACGGGGACAGGACTCTACGAGCAGTACTTC
once	TRBD1	TRBV23-1	TRBJ1-1	CASSLRDRGHPEAFF	TGCGCCAGCAGTCTCCGGGACAGGGGACACCCCGAAGCTTTCTTT
NA	NA	TRBV29-1	TRBJ1-4	CSGHHGDEKLFF	TGCAGCGGACATCACGGAGACGAAAAACTGTTTTTT
NA	TRBD2	TRBV18	TRBJ2-3	CASPLAGAPDTQYF	TGTGCCAGTCCCTTAGCGGGGGCCCCAGATACGCAGTATTTT
NA	TRBD1	TRBV18	TRBJ2-1	CASSSTRDSNEQFF	TGTGCCAGCTCATCCACCCGGGACAGCAATGAGCAGTTCTTC
NA	NA	TRBV14	TRBJ1-2	CASSQEWDIYGYTF	TGTGCCAGCAGCCAAGAATGGGACATCTATGGCTACACCTTC
NA	NA	TRBV12-5	TRBJ2-7	CASGLSPGRERVYEQYF	TGTGCTAGTGGTTTGTCCCCCGGAAGGGAGAGAGTATACGAGCAGTACTTC
NA	NA	TRBV2	TRBJ1-5	CASSVAPYQPQHF	TGTGCCAGCAGTGTGGCTCCGTATCAGCCCCAGCATTTT
NA	NA	TRBV5-1	TRBJ1-1	CASSLAVGITEAFF	TGCGCCAGCAGCTTGGCGGTAGGAATCACTGAAGCTTTCTTT
once	NA	TRBV18	TRBJ1-3	CASSPRSQTPGGNTIYF	TGTGCCAGCTCACCGAGGTCGCAGACCCCAGGTGGAAACACCATATATTTT
NA	TRBD2	TRBV30	TRBJ2-3	CAQEVGGDTQYF	TGTGCCCAGGAGGTCGGGGGGGATACGCAGTATTTT
NA	TRBD1	TRBV11-2	TRBJ1-1	CASMMDRMNTEAFF	TGTGCCAGCATGATGGACAGGATGAACACTGAAGCTTTCTTT
NA	TRBD1	TRBV27	TRBJ1-5	CASSGQGSQPQHF	TGTGCCAGCAGCGGACAGGGGAGTCAGCCCCAGCATTTT
NA	TRBD1	TRBV11-2	TRBJ1-2	CASSLWQGEDGYTF	TGTGCCAGCAGCTTATGGCAGGGGGAGGATGGCTACACCTTC
NA	NA	TRBV6-5	TRBJ2-5	CASSERLGRQETQYF	TGTGCCAGCAGCGAGAGGCTGGGCAGGCAAGAGACCCAGTACTTC
NA	NA	TRBV27	TRBJ2-6	CASSLQYATTSGANVLTF	TGTGCCAGCAGTCTACAATATGCAACCACCTCTGGGGCCAACGTCCTGACTTTC
few	NA	TRBV7-2	TRBJ1-4	CASSLQGRNEKLFF	TGTGCCAGCAGCTTACAGGGGAGGAATGAAAAACTGTTTTTT
NA	NA	TRBV5-5	TRBJ2-1	CASIGPGSERGEQFF	TGTGCCAGCATCGGACCCGGGTCTGAGAGGGGTGAGCAGTTCTTC
once	TRBD2	TRBV27	TRBJ2-1	CASSPLAGGTNEQFF	TGTGCCAGCAGTCCGCTAGCGGGGGGGACCAATGAGCAGTTCTTC
NA	NA	TRBV18	TRBJ1-1	CASSPVEVPRTEAFF	TGTGCCAGCTCACCTGTTGAGGTACCGAGGACTGAAGCTTTCTTT
NA	NA	TRBV19	TRBJ1-5	CASSIGILKPQHF	TGTGCCAGTAGTATAGGGATACTTAAGCCCCAGCATTTT
once	NA	TRBV2	TRBJ2-5	CASSEQPGKTQYF	TGTGCAAGCTCGGAACAGCCAGGGAAGACCCAGTACTTC
NA	NA	TRBV7-9	TRBJ2-2	CASSPLSTGELFF	TGTGCCAGCAGCCCCCTGAGCACCGGGGAGCTGTTTTTT
NA	TRBD2	TRBV4-2	TRBJ2-3	CASSHETSWGDTQYF	TGTGCCAGCAGCCACGAGACTAGCTGGGGAGATACGCAGTATTTT
NA	TRBD1	TRBV4-3	TRBJ2-7	CASSQDLDRKYEQYF	TGCGCCAGCAGCCAAGATCTGGACAGGAAGTACGAGCAGTACTTC
NA	NA	TRBV7-2	TRBJ1-4	CASHLSVREGLLANEKLFF	TGTGCCAGCCACCTCTCCGTCAGGGAGGGCCTACTGGCTAATGAAAAACTGTTTTTT
NA	NA	TRBV4-1	TRBJ2-1	CASSPLRNNEQFF	TGCGCCAGCAGCCCCCTTAGAAACAATGAGCAGTTCTTC
NA	NA	TRBV3-1/TRBV3-2	TRBJ2-5	CASSQDLGVETQYF	TGTGCCAGCAGCCAAGATCTCGGGGTGGAGACCCAGTACTTC
NA	NA	TRBV27	TRBJ2-1	CASSLWQLSYNEQFF	TGTGCCAGCAGTTTATGGCAGCTGTCCTACAATGAGCAGTTCTTC
medium-sized	TRBD1	TRBV5-4	TRBJ2-7	CASRGTGPPEQYF	TGTGCCAGCAGAGGGACAGGGCCTCCCGAGCAGTACTTC
NA	NA	TRBV4-3	TRBJ1-4	CASSQDRAFRLFF	TGCGCCAGCAGCCAAGATCGGGCGTTTAGACTGTTTTTT
NA	NA	TRBV6-5	TRBJ1-3	CASRLAGAGNTIYF	TGTGCCAGCAGACTAGCAGGGGCTGGAAACACCATATATTTT
NA	TRBD1	TRBV12-5	TRBJ1-1	CASGLEDRGTAFF	TGTGCTAGTGGTTTGGAGGACAGGGGGACAGCTTTCTTT
NA	NA	TRBV19	TRBJ1-1	CASTVGMNTEAFF	TGTGCCAGTACTGTGGGGATGAACACTGAAGCTTTCTTT
NA	NA	TRBV27	TRBJ1-4	CASSFGSLGEKLFF	TGTGCCAGCAGTTTCGGAAGCCTCGGGGAAAAACTGTTTTTT
NA	TRBD2	TRBV6-4	TRBJ2-3	CASSVVAGGTDTQYF	TGTGCCAGCAGTGTGGTAGCGGGGGGCACAGATACGCAGTATTTT
few	TRBD1	TRBV5-4	TRBJ1-2	CASRTGYDVGYTF	TGTGCCAGCAGGACAGGGTACGACGTTGGCTACACCTTC
NA	NA	TRBV3-1/TRBV3-2	TRBJ2-7	CARYYEQYF	TGTGCCCGATACTACGAGCAGTACTTC